The 28 T cell receptor beta chains presented below share a single source sample, sequenced in a study of blood T cell repertoires in COVID-19. Profiled with immunoSEQ multiplex PCR; TCRdb holds only in-frame clones, not every one. The data show about 100,000 clones, roughly 86% seen once. Input material: peripheral blood. The origin of the receptors is a human donor in a cohort sampled during active COVID-19.

CDR3 in DNA: TGTGCCAGCAGCGTGGGACTAGCTTCCTACAATGAGCAGTTCTTC. This translates into CASSVGLASYNEQFF. V is TRBV9 and J is TRBJ2-1, with 9 bases that match TRBD2. The CDR3 consists of 15 residues. Germline V gives CDR1 SGDLS, CDR2 YYNGEE. Trimming cost V 2 bases and J 1 base; bases outside gene matches: 1.

V gene TRBV12-3 or TRBV12-4 combines with J gene TRBJ2-7; possible D gene TRBD2, 5 bases. The CDR3 runs to 13 residues. V gave up 0 bases and J gave up 7 bases, with 10 bases separating them. The CDR3 region is CASSLAEGWEQYF. The CDR3 DNA reads TGTGCCAGCAGTTTAGCCGAGGGCTGGGAGCAGTACTTC.

This rearrangement joins TRBV3-1 (or the pseudogene TRBV3-2) to TRBJ1-4; no clear D gene. This CDR3 has 14 amino acids. Germline CDR1 reads LGHDT; CDR2 reads YNNKEL (reference sequence). V was clipped by 3 bases and J by 1 base, with 6 bases between them. Written as DNA, the CDR3 is TGTGCCAGCAGCCAGGGAGTAACTAATGAAAAACTGTTTTTT. As protein: CASSQGVTNEKLFF.

The V and J genes are TRBV14 and TRBJ2-1; 11 bases agree with TRBD2. The germline gives CDR1 SGHDN, CDR2 FVKESK. This CDR3 spans 15 amino acids. V was pared by 6 bases and J by 4 bases, with 5 bases of the junction left unmatched. The CDR3 here is CASRGLAVLYNEQFF. The CDR3 nucleotides are TGTGCCAGCAGGGGACTAGCGGTGTTATACAATGAGCAGTTCTTC. The full variable domain, completed using reference TRBV14 and TRBJ2-1, is EAGVTQFPSHSVIEKGQTVTLRCDPISGHDNLYWYRRVMGKEIKFLLHFVKESKQDESGMPNNRFLAERTGGTYSTLKVQPAELEDSGVYFCASRGLAVLYNEQFFGPGTRLTVL.

The chain recombines TRBV4-1 with TRBJ2-7, with a possible D match to TRBD1 (6 bases). Germline V gives CDR1 MGHRA, CDR2 YSYEKL. Deletions cut 1 base from V and 3 bases from J, with 10 bases between. This CDR3 comprises 14 residues. The CDR3 nucleotides read TGCGCCAGCAGCCAAGGGGGCAGGGGCTACGAGCAGTACTTC. This encodes CASSQGGRGYEQYF.

This clone was seen a handful of times. The rearrangement uses TRBV25-1 and TRBJ1-2; D is uncertain. Germline V gene sequence: CDR1 MGHDK, CDR2 SYGVNS. V was cut by 9 bases and J by 4 bases, with 6 bases left in between. This CDR3 has 10 residues. The DNA for the CDR3 is TGTGCCAGTGAGGGCTATGGCTACACCTTC. Its translation is CASEGYGYTF.

This rearrangement joins TRBV5-6 to TRBJ2-1; 13 bases match TRBD2. Trimming took 4 bases from V and 2 from J; bases not matched to a gene: 3. The CDR3 consists of 16 residues. Germline V gene lookup returns CDR1 SGHDT and CDR2 YYEEEE. The CDR3 nucleotides read TGTGCCAGCAGCCCCGGGACTAGCGGGACCTACAATGAGCAGTTCTTC. This encodes CASSPGTSGTYNEQFF.

V is TRBV28 and J is TRBJ2-7; 8 bases line up with TRBD2. Germline V gives CDR1 MDHEN, CDR2 SYDVKM. The CDR3 consists of 15 residues. Trimming cost V 5 bases and J 5 bases; bases outside gene matches: 11. CDR3 amino acids: CASSTSGTRYHEQYF. In DNA form, the CDR3 reads TGTGCCAGCAGTACCTCCGGGACTAGGTACCACGAGCAGTACTTC.

This chain links TRBV29-1 with TRBJ2-7; D is possibly TRBD2 (6 bases). This CDR3 region has 13 residues. V lost 1 base to trimming and J lost 4 bases, with 11 bases between them. The V gene's germline CDR1 is SQVTM and CDR2 ANQGSEA. CDR3 DNA: TGCAGCGTTGAAGTTGGGGGGAATTACGAGCAGTACTTC. This encodes CSVEVGGNYEQYF.

The chain joins TRBV2 to TRBJ2-5; 7 nucleotides match TRBD2. The CDR3 contains 15 residues. Per the germline V gene, CDR1 is SNHLY and CDR2 is FYNNEI. The trim removed 7 bases at V and 5 bases at J, leaving 13 bases unmatched. CDR3 sequence reads: CASINIAGPGETQYF. The CDR3 DNA is TGTGCCAGCATCAATATAGCGGGCCCGGGGGAGACCCAGTACTTC.

This chain connects TRBV5-6 to TRBJ2-7; 7 nucleotides match TRBD1. V lost 1 base, J lost 5 bases, and 15 bases stayed unmatched. Germline assignment: CDR1 SGHDT and CDR2 YYEEEE. The CDR3 is 17 residues long. This CDR3 is CASSLLSRQGLMDEQYF. In DNA, the CDR3 is TGTGCCAGCAGCTTGCTAAGTCGACAGGGCCTTATGGACGAGCAGTACTTC.

In this sample, this clone turned up once. The CDR3 DNA follows: TGTGCCAGCAGCCTACACCCCCCCGGGACAGGGCATGGGGAGACCCAGTACTTC. Protein: CASSLHPPGTGHGETQYF. The chain is built from TRBV7-3 and TRBJ2-5; 9 positions agree with TRBD1. The CDR3 sequence is 18 residues long. The trim removed 5 bases at V and 5 bases at J, leaving 18 bases unmatched. Germline V gene data show CDR1 as SGHTA and CDR2 as FQGTGA.

This CDR3 reads CASSPPGTGLLRETQYF. CDR3 DNA sequence: TGTGCCAGCAGTCCGCCGGGGACAGGGCTGTTGAGGGAGACCCAGTACTTC. This chain joins TRBV27 and TRBJ2-5, with 9 nucleotides matching TRBD1. V lost 5 bases to trimming and J lost 5 bases; unmatched junction nucleotides: 15. There are 17 residues in the CDR3. Germline values: CDR1 MNHEY, CDR2 SMNVEV (reference sequence).

V gene TRBV28 combines with J gene TRBJ2-3; TRBD2 aligns across 8 bases. The CDR3 is made up of 15 amino acids. The V gene end was trimmed by 3 bases and the J gene end by 2 bases; junction bases not matched to a gene: 4. The germline gives CDR1 MDHEN, CDR2 SYDVKM. The CDR3 spells CASSLSGGPTDTQYF. DNA of the CDR3: TGTGCCAGCAGTTTGAGCGGGGGCCCCACAGATACGCAGTATTTT.

This clone was counted between two and nine times. The chain couples TRBV4-2 to TRBJ1-6; 7 bases are a match to TRBD1. With 4 bases clipped from V and 0 bases from J, the junction kept 9 bases outside the gene matches. Germline CDR1 and CDR2: LGHNA and YNFKEQ. This CDR3 is 18 amino acids long. CDR3 DNA sequence: TGTGCCAGCAGCCGTTCGGGGACAGAGAGCTCCTATAATTCACCCCTCCACTTT. Its translation: CASSRSGTESSYNSPLHF.

The chain uses TRBV19 and TRBJ1-4; D unclear. Germline lookup yields CDR1 LNHDA and CDR2 SQIVND (reference sequence). The length of the CDR3 is 13 residues. V was shortened by 7 bases and J by 5 bases, with 11 bases between the two germline ends. CDR3 nucleotides: TGTGCCAGTATGAGGAGTTCGAATGAAAAACTGTTTTTT. Translation: CASMRSSNEKLFF.

The V call is TRBV5-5, the J call TRBJ2-1; the match to TRBD2 covers 13 bases. V was clipped by 5 bases and J by 5 bases; unmatched bases: 7. Germline CDR1 and CDR2: SGHKS and YYEKEE (reference sequence). The CDR3 has 16 residues. The CDR3 loop is CASRMTSGRTNNEQFF. CDR3 nucleotides: TGTGCCAGCAGGATGACTAGCGGGAGGACTAACAATGAGCAGTTCTTC.

V is TRBV10-3 and J is TRBJ2-1; 8 bases fit TRBD2. The CDR3 is made up of 14 amino acids. Unmatched junction bases numbered 5, after V lost 8 bases and J lost 2 bases. The germline CDR1 and CDR2 sequences are ENHRY and SYGVKD. The CDR3 DNA is TGTGCCATCTTCACTAGCGGCACCTACAATGAGCAGTTCTTC. Translating it yields CAIFTSGTYNEQFF.

This clone has a single count. The V and J genes are TRBV28 and TRBJ2-5, with 7 bases lining up with TRBD1. V gave up 3 bases and J gave up 2 bases; unmatched junction bases: 9. CDR3 length equals 16 residues. The V gene's germline CDR1 is MDHEN and CDR2 SYDVKM. As DNA, the CDR3 is TGTGCCAGCAGTTTCGGCACAGGGGCACCTCAAGAGACCCAGTACTTC. Translating it yields CASSFGTGAPQETQYF.

The chain joins TRBV20-1 to TRBJ2-7; 8 nucleotides agree with TRBD2. Looked up from germline, CDR1 is DFQATT and CDR2 is SNEGSKA (reference sequence). Trimming cost V 3 bases and J 0 bases; bases outside gene matches: 10. The CDR3 totals 16 residues. Here the CDR3 DNA reads TGCAGTGCTAGTGCGGGGGGAGCGAGGAGCTCCTACGAGCAGTACTTC. Its translation: CSASAGGARSSYEQYF.

The chain joins TRBV5-6 to TRBJ2-3; a possible D gene is TRBD2 (6 bases). The CDR3 runs to 14 residues. V was pared by 0 bases and J by 5 bases, with 10 bases between. Per germline, CDR1 SGHDT and CDR2 YYEEEE. For the CDR3, the DNA is TGTGCCAGCAGCTTGGAACTGGGAGGAGATACGCAGTATTTT. Encoded protein: CASSLELGGDTQYF.

The chain links TRBV19 to TRBJ2-1; D might be TRBD2 (5 bases). The CDR3 covers 16 residues. In germline, CDR1 is LNHDA, CDR2 SQIVND (reference sequence). Trimming shortened V by 5 bases and J by 5 bases, and 19 bases separated the two germline ends. The CDR3 protein is CASSAPSSPGDNEQFF. The CDR3 bases are TGTGCCAGTAGTGCTCCCTCCTCCCCCGGGGACAATGAGCAGTTCTTC. Drawing the rest from reference TRBV19 and TRBJ2-1, the complete variable domain is DGGITQSPKYLFRKEGQNVTLSCEQNLNHDAMYWYRQDPGQGLRLIYYSQIVNDFQKGDIAEGYSVSREKKESFPLTVTSAQKNPTAFYLCASSAPSSPGDNEQFFGPGTRLTVL.

The chain carries TRBV7-2 and TRBJ2-3; 8 bases fit TRBD2. V lost 5 bases to trimming and J lost 0 bases; unmatched junction nucleotides: 7. The germline gives CDR1 SGHTA, CDR2 FQGNSA. The CDR3 covers 16 residues. CDR3 in DNA: TGTGCCAGCAGCCCGGGACTAGAGGGCAGCACAGATACGCAGTATTTT. Translation gives CASSPGLEGSTDTQYF.

The chain is built from TRBV6-5 and TRBJ2-7, with no clear D. Trimming removed 4 bases from V and 7 bases from J, with 14 bases in between. The germline V gene encodes CDR1 MNHEY and CDR2 SVGAGI. This CDR3 region has 13 residues. CDR3: CASSLRVSREQYF. CDR3 DNA: TGTGCCAGCAGTTTACGGGTTTCGCGGGAGCAGTACTTC.

The CDR3, as DNA: TGTGCCAGCAGCTTAGCGAAAGACAGTAATAGCTATGGCTACACCTTC. Translation: CASSLAKDSNSYGYTF. The V and J genes are TRBV7-9 and TRBJ1-2; a possible D gene is TRBD1 (5 bases). The CDR3 consists of 16 residues. V gave up 0 bases and J gave up 4 bases, with 15 bases separating them. Germline V lookup: CDR1 SEHNR, CDR2 FQNEAQ (reference sequence).

This chain links TRBV28 with TRBJ2-3; tentative D call: TRBD2 (5 bases). CDR3 length: 12 amino acids. V lost 7 bases, J lost 2 bases, and 7 bases lay in between. In germline, CDR1 is MDHEN, CDR2 SYDVKM. The DNA for the CDR3 is TGTGCCAGCAAGAGGGACACAGATACGCAGTATTTT. The encoded protein is CASKRDTDTQYF.

V is TRBV6-5 and J is TRBJ2-1; 7 bases line up with TRBD2. Losses at the gene ends were 6 bases for V and 4 bases for J; bases not matched to a gene: 3. The CDR3 has 13 residues. CDR1 and CDR2 from the germline V gene are MNHEY and SVGAGI. CDR3 loop: CASRLALYNEQFF. CDR3 in DNA: TGTGCCAGCAGACTAGCGTTATACAATGAGCAGTTCTTC.

V is TRBV18 and J is TRBJ1-5, with D tentatively TRBD1 (6 bases). V lost 4 bases and J 6 bases, leaving 16 bases between the germline ends. Germline lookup yields CDR1 KGHSH and CDR2 LQKENI. The CDR3 runs to 15 residues. The CDR3 bases are TGTGCCAGCTCACAGCAGGGGAAAATCGGTCAGCCCCAGCATTTT. Translating it yields CASSQQGKIGQPQHF.